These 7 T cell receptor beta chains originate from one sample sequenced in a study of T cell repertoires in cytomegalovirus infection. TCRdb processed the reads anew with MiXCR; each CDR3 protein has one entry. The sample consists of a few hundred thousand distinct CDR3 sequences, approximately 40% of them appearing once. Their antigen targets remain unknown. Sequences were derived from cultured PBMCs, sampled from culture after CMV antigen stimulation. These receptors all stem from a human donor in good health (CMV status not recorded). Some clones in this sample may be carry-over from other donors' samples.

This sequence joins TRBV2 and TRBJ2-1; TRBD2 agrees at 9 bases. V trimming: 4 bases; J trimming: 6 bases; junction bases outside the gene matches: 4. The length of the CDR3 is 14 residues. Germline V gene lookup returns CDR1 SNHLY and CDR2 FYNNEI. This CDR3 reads CASSGSGRINEQFF. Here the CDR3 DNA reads TGTGCCAGCAGTGGGAGCGGGAGGATCAATGAGCAGTTCTTC.

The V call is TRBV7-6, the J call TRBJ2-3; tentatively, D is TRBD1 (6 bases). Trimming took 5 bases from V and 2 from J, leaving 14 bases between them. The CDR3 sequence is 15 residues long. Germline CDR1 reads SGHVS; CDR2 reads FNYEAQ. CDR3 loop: CASSPRGSNTDTQYF. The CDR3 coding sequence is TGTGCCAGCAGCCCCAGGGGCTCTAACACAGATACGCAGTATTTT.

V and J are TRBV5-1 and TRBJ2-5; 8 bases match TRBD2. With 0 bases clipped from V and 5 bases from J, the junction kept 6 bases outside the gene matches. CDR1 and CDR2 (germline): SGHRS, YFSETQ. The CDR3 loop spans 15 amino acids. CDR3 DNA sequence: TGCGCCAGCAGCTTGGGGGGACTAGACGAGGAGACCCAGTACTTC. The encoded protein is CASSLGGLDEETQYF. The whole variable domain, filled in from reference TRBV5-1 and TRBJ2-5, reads KAGVTQTPRYLIKTRGQQVTLSCSPISGHRSVSWYQQTPGQGLQFLFEYFSETQRNKGNFPGRFSGRQFSNSRSEMNVSTLELGDSALYLCASSLGGLDEETQYFGPGTRLLVL.

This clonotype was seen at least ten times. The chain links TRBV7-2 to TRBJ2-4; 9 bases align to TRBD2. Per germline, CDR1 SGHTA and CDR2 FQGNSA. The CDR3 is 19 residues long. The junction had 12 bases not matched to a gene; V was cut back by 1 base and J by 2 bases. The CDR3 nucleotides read TGTGCCAGCAGCTTAGGCCCTCATCTAGCGGGGTCGACCAAAAACATTCAGTACTTC. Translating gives CASSLGPHLAGSTKNIQYF.

The DNA for the CDR3 is TGTGCCAGCAGCCAAGGGACTAGGATTTTATGGACCCAAGAGACCCAGTACTTC. Translating gives CASSQGTRILWTQETQYF. V gene TRBV14 combines with J gene TRBJ2-5; TRBD2 agrees at 7 bases. With 1 base clipped from V and 1 base from J, the junction kept 12 bases outside the gene matches. This CDR3 is built from 18 residues. Germline assignment: CDR1 SGHDN and CDR2 FVKESK.

Written as DNA, the CDR3 is TGTGCCAGCAGCCCTACGACAGGCGGCTCACCCCTCCACTTT. Amino acids: CASSPTTGGSPLHF. V usage is TRBV7-9 and J usage is TRBJ1-6; TRBD1 might be the D (6 bases). CDR1 is SEHNR and CDR2 is FQNEAQ in the germline V gene (reference sequence). This CDR3 is built from 14 residues. V was shortened by 5 bases and J by 10 bases, with 15 bases between the two germline ends.

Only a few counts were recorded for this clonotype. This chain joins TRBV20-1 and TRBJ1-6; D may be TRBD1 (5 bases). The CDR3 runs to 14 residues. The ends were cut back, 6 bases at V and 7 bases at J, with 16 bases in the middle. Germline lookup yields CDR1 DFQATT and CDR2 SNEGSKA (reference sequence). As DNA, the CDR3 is TGCAGTGCCGCCGGGGGGGTTTTGAATTCACCCCTCCACTTT. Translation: CSAAGGVLNSPLHF.